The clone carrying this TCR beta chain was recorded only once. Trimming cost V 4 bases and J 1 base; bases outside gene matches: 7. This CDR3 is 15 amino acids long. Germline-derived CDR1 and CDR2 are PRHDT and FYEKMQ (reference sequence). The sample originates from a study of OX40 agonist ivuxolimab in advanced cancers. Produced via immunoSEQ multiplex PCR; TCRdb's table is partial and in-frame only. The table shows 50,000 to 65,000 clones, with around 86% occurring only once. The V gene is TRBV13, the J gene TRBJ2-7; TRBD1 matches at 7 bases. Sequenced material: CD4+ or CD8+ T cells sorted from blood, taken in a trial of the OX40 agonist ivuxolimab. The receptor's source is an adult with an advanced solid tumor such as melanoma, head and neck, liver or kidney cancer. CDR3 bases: TGTGCCAGCAGCTATAGTGGGACAGTATCCTACGAGCAGTACTTC. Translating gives CASSYSGTVSYEQYF.